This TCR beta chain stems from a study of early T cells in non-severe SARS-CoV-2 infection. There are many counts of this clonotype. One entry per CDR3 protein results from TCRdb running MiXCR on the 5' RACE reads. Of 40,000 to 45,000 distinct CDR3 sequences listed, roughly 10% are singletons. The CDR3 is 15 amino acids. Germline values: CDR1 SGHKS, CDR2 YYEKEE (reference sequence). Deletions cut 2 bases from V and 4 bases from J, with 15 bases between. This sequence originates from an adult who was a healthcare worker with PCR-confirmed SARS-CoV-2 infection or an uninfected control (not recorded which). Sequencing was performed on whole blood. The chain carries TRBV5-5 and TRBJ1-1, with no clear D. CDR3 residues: CASSFVPPVGTEAFF. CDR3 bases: TGTGCCAGCAGCTTCGTTCCCCCGGTCGGCACTGAAGCTTTCTTT.